Listed below are T cell receptor beta chains from one sample, sequenced in a study of blood T cell repertoires in COVID-19. This table comes from immunoSEQ multiplex PCR, and its TCRdb copy is limited to in-frame clones, with some not included. The data contain about 310,000 clones, under 90% of them singletons. Material: PBMCs or T cells enriched from blood (not recorded which). These receptor sequences come from a woman aged 30 to 39 who had recovered from COVID-19. The CDR3 runs from the conserved cysteine through the conserved F or W. D genes are given only for firm matches. Some rows mark clone size as missing; the rest say once, few, many or name a class of expanded clone.

TRBJ1-3 TRBV10-3 - TRBD1 TGTGCCATCAGCGAGCCGGACAGGGTGGGAAACACCATATATTTT CAISEPDRVGNTIYF
TRBJ2-7 TRBV30 - - TGTGCCTGGAGTGTAGGTAGCGACTACGAGCAGTACTTC CAWSVGSDYEQYF
TRBJ1-4 TRBV5-1 - TRBD1 TGCGCCAGCAGCCCGGGACAGGGGGTCCGAGGAAAACTGTTTTTT CASSPGQGVRGKLFF
TRBJ2-1 TRBV2 - TRBD2 TGTGCCAGCAGGCGACTAGCGGGAGGGCTTGGCAATGAGCAGTTCTTC CASRRLAGGLGNEQFF
TRBJ2-1 TRBV29-1 - TRBD2 TGCAGCGTTGATGGGCGGGAGGGCCCCGATGAGCAGTTCTTC CSVDGREGPDEQFF
TRBJ2-1 TRBV11-2 - TRBD2 TGTGCCAGCAGCTGGCGAGACCGGGACTATTACAATGAGCAGTTCTTC CASSWRDRDYYNEQFF
TRBJ2-7 TRBV6-5 once TRBD1 TGTGCCAGCAGTCAATACAGGGGACCCTACGAGCAGTACTTC CASSQYRGPYEQYF
TRBJ2-7 TRBV6-1 few TRBD2 TGTGCCAGCAGTGAAGGACTAGCGGGAGCCTACGAGCAGTACTTC CASSEGLAGAYEQYF
TRBJ2-3 TRBV11-3 once - TGTGCCAGCAGCTTTTCAGGGGGGTTGGATACGCAGTATTTT CASSFSGGLDTQYF
TRBJ1-1 TRBV19 - - TGTGCCAGTATCCAGGCCCCGGGGGGCGCTGAAGCTTTCTTT CASIQAPGGAEAFF
TRBJ2-7 TRBV10-2 - TRBD2 TGCGCCAGCAGACTAGCGGGTTCCTACGAGCAGTACTTC CASRLAGSYEQYF
TRBJ1-3 TRBV30 - TRBD1 TGTGCCTGGAGCCGTACTCCGGGACAGGGGGACACCATATATTTT CAWSRTPGQGDTIYF
TRBJ1-3 TRBV29-1 - TRBD1 TGCAGCGTGAAATTGGGGACAGTCTCTGGAAACACCATATATTTT CSVKLGTVSGNTIYF
TRBJ1-1 TRBV7-5 - - TGTGCCAGAAGCTTAACAGGGGGGCTGAACACTGAAGCTTTCTTT CARSLTGGLNTEAFF
TRBJ1-2 TRBV16 - - TGTGCCAGCAGCAAAACTATGCTTCCGGGGGATGGCTACACCTTC CASSKTMLPGDGYTF
TRBJ2-5 TRBV14 - - TGTGCCAGCAGCCAAGGGACTAACTCCCAAGAGACCCAGTACTTC CASSQGTNSQETQYF
TRBJ1-3 TRBV6-1 - TRBD1 TGTGCCAGCAGTGAAGCGGGACAGCGAAACACCATATATTTT CASSEAGQRNTIYF
TRBJ1-2 TRBV27 - - TGTGCCAGCAGTTTAGTGACAGGCACTAACTATGGCTACACCTTC CASSLVTGTNYGYTF
TRBJ2-5 TRBV7-3 - - TGTGCCAGCAGCCCCCAAAACCAAGAGACCCAGTACTTC CASSPQNQETQYF
TRBJ2-7 TRBV18 - - TGTGCCAGCTCACCAAATTCTGGGGGGGCGTCCCACGAGCAGTACTTC CASSPNSGGASHEQYF
TRBJ1-2 TRBV27 - TRBD1 TGTGCCAGCAAAACGGGGACAGGGGGCGATGGCTACACCTTC CASKTGTGGDGYTF
TRBJ1-2 TRBV5-1 - TRBD1 TGCGCCAGCAGCTATAACCGGGACAGTTTGACTAACTATGGCTACACCTTC CASSYNRDSLTNYGYTF
TRBJ1-2 TRBV10-3 - - TGTGCCATACAAAAATTATTGCCGGCAGGGACAAACTATGGCTACACCTTC CAIQKLLPAGTNYGYTF
TRBJ2-7 TRBV28 - - TGTGCCAGCAGTTTATCAGGGTTTGAGCAGTACTTC CASSLSGFEQYF
TRBJ2-7 TRBV29-1 once - TGCAGCGTTGAAGGGGACACGAGATACGAGCAGTACTTC CSVEGDTRYEQYF
TRBJ1-1 TRBV13 - - TGTGCCAGCAGCCTCTTCCCCAGTGGGAACACTGAAGCTTTCTTT CASSLFPSGNTEAFF
TRBJ2-3 TRBV6-5 - - TGTGCCATCAAGCCCAGGGCCGCAGATACGCAGTATTTT CAIKPRAADTQYF
TRBJ1-1 TRBV12-3/TRBV12-4 - TRBD1 TGTGCCAGCAGTGGCACAGGGGGTCAAGCTTTCTTT CASSGTGGQAFF
TRBJ2-7 TRBV19 - - TGTGCCAGTAGCCAAGGGACTTATCCTGTCCACGAGCAGTACTTC CASSQGTYPVHEQYF
TRBJ1-1 TRBV11-2 - - TGTGCCAGCAGCTTAGGGCAGGGAACCACTGAAGCTTTCTTT CASSLGQGTTEAFF
TRBJ2-6 TRBV15 - - TGTGCCACCAGCAGAACCCCCCTTAACTATGGAGCTGGGGCCAACGTCCTGACTTTC CATSRTPLNYGAGANVLTF
TRBJ1-1 TRBV13 - TRBD1 TGTGCCAGCAGCCCGCCCCCGACAGGGGAGTATCGGGTAGCTTTCTTT CASSPPPTGEYRVAFF
TRBJ1-5 TRBV19 - TRBD1 TGTGCCAGAACTAAGGGACAGGGGAACAATCAGCCCCAGCATTTT CARTKGQGNNQPQHF
TRBJ1-2 TRBV2 - TRBD1 TGTGCCAGCAGTCGAACAGGGGAAGCTAACTATGGCTACACCTTC CASSRTGEANYGYTF
TRBJ1-1 TRBV7-9 - - TGTGCCAGCAGCTCACCGACAGAGAATGAAGCTTTCTTT CASSSPTENEAFF
TRBJ1-2 TRBV27 - - TGTGCCAGCAGTCCTATGGGGGCGGGCCAGAGGGGCTACACCTTC CASSPMGAGQRGYTF
TRBJ2-7 TRBV7-2 - - TGTGCCAGCAGCTCGGACAGTACGGGGCCCTACGAGCAGTACTTC CASSSDSTGPYEQYF
TRBJ2-7 TRBV4-1 - TRBD1 TGCGCCAGCAGCCAAGATATCGGGCACACCGGGACAGGGGACATGAAGCAGTACTTC CASSQDIGHTGTGDMKQYF
TRBJ2-3 TRBV4-3 - TRBD2 TGCGCCAGCAGCCAAGGAAGCGGGAGGGCCGGTACGCAGTATTTT CASSQGSGRAGTQYF
TRBJ2-2 TRBV3-1/TRBV3-2 - - TGTGCCAGCAGCCAGGCAGGGGACACCGGGGAGCTGTTTTTT CASSQAGDTGELFF